This TCR beta chain was observed in a study of blood T cell repertoires in COVID-19. The wider study: Acute and convalescent COVID-19 specimens originated in the United States, Italy and Spain. Sample material is recorded as cDNA or gDNA derived from T cells, B-cell-depleted T cells, or PBMCs.

This CDR3 has 13 amino acids. V was pared by 5 bases and J by 7 bases, with 16 bases between. From germline, CDR1 is SGHRS and CDR2 YFSETQ. In the original analysis: Amplified reference gene primers provided the basis for estimating nucleated cell counts. Only in-frame clones appear in the TCRdb table, and some are missing; sequencing was by immunoSEQ multiplex PCR. The V and J calls and clone size were taken over from that table, and D and trimming were inferred from the DNA. The sample holds approximately 26,000 clones, 90% seen once. The chain links TRBV5-1 to TRBJ2-7; D ambiguous. The receptor was derived from a woman aged 60-75 years with active COVID-19. Sequenced: peripheral blood. CDR3 residues: CASRTVLTSEQYF. Here the CDR3 DNA reads TGCGCCAGCAGGACTGTACTCACCTCTGAGCAGTACTTC.